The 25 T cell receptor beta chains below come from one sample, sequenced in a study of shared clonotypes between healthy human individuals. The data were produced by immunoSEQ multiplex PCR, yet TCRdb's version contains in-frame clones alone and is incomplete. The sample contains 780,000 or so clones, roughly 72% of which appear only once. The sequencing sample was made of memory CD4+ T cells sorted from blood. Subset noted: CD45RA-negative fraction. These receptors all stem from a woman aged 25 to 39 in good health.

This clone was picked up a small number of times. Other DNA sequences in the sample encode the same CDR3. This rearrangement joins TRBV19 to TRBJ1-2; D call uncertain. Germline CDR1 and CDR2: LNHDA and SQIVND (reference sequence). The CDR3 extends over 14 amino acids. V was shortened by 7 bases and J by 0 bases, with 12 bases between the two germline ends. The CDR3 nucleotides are TGTGCCAGTAAACCGGGAACTTCTAACTATGGCTACACCTTC. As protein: CASKPGTSNYGYTF.

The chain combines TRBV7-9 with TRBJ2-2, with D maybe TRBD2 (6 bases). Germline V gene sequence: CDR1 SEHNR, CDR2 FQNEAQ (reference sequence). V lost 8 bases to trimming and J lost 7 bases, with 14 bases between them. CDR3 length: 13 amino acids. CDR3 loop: CASGRESGGELFF. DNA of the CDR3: TGTGCCAGCGGACGGGAGTCGGGCGGGGAGCTGTTTTTT.

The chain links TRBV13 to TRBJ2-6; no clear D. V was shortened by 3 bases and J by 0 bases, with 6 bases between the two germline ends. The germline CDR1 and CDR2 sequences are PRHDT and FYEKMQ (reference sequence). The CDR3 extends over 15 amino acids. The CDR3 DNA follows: TGTGCCAGCAGCTTTCTGAACTCTGGGGCCAACGTCCTGACTTTC. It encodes CASSFLNSGANVLTF.

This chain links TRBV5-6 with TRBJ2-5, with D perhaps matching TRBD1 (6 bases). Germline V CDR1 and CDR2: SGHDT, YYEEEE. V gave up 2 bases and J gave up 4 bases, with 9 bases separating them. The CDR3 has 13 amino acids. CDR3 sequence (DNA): TGTGCCAGCAGCTTACAGGGTCGAGAGACCCAGTACTTC. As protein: CASSLQGRETQYF.

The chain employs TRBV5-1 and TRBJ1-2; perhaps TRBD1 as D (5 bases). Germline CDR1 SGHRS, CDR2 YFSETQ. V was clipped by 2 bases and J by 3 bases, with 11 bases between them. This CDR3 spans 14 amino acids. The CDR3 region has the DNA TGCGCCAGCAGCTTCGGGGCCGTTTACTATGGCTACACCTTC. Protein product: CASSFGAVYYGYTF.

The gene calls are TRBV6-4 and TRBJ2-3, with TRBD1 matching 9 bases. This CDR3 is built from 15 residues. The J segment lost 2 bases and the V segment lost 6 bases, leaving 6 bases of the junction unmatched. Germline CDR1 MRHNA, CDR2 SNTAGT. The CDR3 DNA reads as TGTGCCAGCAGCGAGGGGACAGGGCACACAGATACGCAGTATTTT. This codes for CASSEGTGHTDTQYF.

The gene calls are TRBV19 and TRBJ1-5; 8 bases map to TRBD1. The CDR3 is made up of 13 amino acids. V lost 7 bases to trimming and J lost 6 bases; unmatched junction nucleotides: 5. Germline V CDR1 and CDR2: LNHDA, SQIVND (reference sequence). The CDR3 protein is CASNRDRIQPQHF. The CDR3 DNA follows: TGTGCCAGTAACAGGGACAGGATTCAGCCCCAGCATTTT.

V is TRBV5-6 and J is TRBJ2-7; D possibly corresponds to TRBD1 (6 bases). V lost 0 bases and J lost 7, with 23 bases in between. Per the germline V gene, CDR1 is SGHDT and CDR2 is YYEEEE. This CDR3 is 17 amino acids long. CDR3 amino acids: CASSLGIVRGSPREQYF. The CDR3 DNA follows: TGTGCCAGCAGCTTGGGTATCGTTAGGGGGAGTCCGCGAGAGCAGTACTTC.

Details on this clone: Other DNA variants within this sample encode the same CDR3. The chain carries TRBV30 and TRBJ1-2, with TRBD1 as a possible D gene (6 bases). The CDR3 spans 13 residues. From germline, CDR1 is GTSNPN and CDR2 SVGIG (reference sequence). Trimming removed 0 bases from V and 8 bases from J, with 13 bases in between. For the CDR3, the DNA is TGTGCCTGGAGTGTAACAGGGTCTGGCGGCTACACCTTC. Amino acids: CAWSVTGSGGYTF. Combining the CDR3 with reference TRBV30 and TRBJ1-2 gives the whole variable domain SQTIHQWPATLVQPVGSPLSLECTVEGTSNPNLYWYRQAAGRGLQLLFYSVGIGQISSEVPQNLSASRPQDRQFILSSKKLLLSDSGFYLCAWSVTGSGGYTFGSGTRLTVV.

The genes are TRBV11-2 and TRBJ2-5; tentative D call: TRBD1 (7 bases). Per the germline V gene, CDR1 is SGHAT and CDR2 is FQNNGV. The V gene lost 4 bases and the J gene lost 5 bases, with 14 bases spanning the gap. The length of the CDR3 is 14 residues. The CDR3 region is CASSYLEGAETQYF. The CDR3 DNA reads TGTGCCAGCAGCTACTTGGAGGGGGCCGAGACCCAGTACTTC.

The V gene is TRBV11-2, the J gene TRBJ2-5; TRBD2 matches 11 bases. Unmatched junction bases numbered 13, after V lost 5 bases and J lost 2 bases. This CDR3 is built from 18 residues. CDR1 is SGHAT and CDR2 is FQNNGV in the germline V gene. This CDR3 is CASSPSGLADMRQETQYF. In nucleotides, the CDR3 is TGTGCCAGCAGCCCCTCGGGACTAGCGGATATGAGGCAAGAGACCCAGTACTTC.

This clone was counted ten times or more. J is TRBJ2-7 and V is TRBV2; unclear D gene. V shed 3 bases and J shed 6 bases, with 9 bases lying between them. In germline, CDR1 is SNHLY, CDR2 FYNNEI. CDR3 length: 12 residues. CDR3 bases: TGTGCCAGCAGTGACGAACGCCGCGAGCAGTACTTC. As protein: CASSDERREQYF. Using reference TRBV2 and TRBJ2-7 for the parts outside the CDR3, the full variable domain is EPEVTQTPSHQVTQMGQEVILRCVPISNHLYFYWYRQILGQKVEFLVSFYNNEISEKSEIFDDQFSVERPDGSNFTLKIRSTKLEDSAMYFCASSDERREQYFGPGTRLTVT.

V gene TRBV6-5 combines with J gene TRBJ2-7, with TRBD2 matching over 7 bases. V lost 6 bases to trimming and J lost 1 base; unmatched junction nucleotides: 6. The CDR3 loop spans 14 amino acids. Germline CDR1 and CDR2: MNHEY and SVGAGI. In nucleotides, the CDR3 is TGTGCCAGCAGGTGGAGCGGGGTGTCCTACGAGCAGTACTTC. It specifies CASRWSGVSYEQYF.

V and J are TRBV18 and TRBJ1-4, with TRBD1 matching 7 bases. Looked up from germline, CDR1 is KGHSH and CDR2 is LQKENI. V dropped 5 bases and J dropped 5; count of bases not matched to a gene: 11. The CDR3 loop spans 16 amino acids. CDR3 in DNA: TGTGCCAGCTCAAGACTATTCGGGACAGACAATGAAAAACTGTTTTTT. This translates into CASSRLFGTDNEKLFF.

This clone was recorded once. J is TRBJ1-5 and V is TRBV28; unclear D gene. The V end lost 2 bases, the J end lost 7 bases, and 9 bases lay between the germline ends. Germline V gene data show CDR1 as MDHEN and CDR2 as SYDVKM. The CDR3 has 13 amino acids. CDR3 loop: CASSLVAEQPQHF. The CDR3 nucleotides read TGTGCCAGCAGTTTAGTGGCAGAGCAGCCCCAGCATTTT.

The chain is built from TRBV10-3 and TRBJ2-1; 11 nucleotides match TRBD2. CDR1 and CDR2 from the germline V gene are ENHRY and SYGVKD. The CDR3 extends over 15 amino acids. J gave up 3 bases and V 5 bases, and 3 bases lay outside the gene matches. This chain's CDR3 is CAISSTSGDYNEQFF. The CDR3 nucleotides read TGTGCCATCAGTTCGACTAGCGGGGACTACAATGAGCAGTTCTTC.

Here the CDR3 reads CASSRDQGAGGYTF. In DNA form, the CDR3 reads TGTGCCAGCAGTCGAGATCAGGGGGCAGGTGGCTACACCTTC. This rearrangement joins TRBV28 to TRBJ1-2; 8 bases fit TRBD1. Looked up from germline, CDR1 is MDHEN and CDR2 is SYDVKM. This CDR3 is 14 amino acids long. V gave up 5 bases and J gave up 7 bases; unmatched junction bases: 9.

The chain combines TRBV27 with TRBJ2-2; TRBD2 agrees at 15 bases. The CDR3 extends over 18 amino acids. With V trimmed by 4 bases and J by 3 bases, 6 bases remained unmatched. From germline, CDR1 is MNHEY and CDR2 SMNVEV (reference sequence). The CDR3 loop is CASSSAGTSGRYTGELFF. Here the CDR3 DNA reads TGTGCCAGCAGTTCGGCCGGGACTAGCGGGAGGTACACCGGGGAGCTGTTTTTT.

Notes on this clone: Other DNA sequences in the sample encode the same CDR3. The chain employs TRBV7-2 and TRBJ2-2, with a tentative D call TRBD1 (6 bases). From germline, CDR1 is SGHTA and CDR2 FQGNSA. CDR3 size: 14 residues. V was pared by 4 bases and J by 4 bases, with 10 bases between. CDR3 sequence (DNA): TGTGCCAGCAGCTCTCAACAGGGCACCGGGGAGCTGTTTTTT. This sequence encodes CASSSQQGTGELFF.

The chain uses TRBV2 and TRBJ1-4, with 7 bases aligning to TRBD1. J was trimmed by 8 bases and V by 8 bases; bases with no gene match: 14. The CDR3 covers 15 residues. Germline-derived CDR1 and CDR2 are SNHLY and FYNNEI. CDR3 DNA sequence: TGTGCCAGCCGGGACAGCCTTATAACCATCGAAAAACTGTTTTTT. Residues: CASRDSLITIEKLFF. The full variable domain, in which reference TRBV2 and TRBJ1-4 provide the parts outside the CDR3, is EPEVTQTPSHQVTQMGQEVILRCVPISNHLYFYWYRQILGQKVEFLVSFYNNEISEKSEIFDDQFSVERPDGSNFTLKIRSTKLEDSAMYFCASRDSLITIEKLFFGSGTQLSVL.

The chain's CDR3 is CASSLAPPGGELFF. For the CDR3, the DNA is TGTGCCAGCAGCTTGGCCCCGCCCGGCGGGGAGCTGTTTTTT. This chain connects TRBV5-6 to TRBJ2-2; D not resolved. V was shortened by 0 bases and J by 7 bases, with 10 bases between the two germline ends. The CDR3 runs to 14 residues. Germline V CDR1 and CDR2: SGHDT, YYEEEE.

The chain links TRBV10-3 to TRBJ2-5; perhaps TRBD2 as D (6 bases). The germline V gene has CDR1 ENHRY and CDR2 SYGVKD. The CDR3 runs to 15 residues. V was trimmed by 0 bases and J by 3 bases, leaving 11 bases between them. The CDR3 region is CAISESPGVEETQYF. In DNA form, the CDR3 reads TGTGCCATCAGTGAGTCGCCGGGAGTGGAAGAGACCCAGTACTTC.

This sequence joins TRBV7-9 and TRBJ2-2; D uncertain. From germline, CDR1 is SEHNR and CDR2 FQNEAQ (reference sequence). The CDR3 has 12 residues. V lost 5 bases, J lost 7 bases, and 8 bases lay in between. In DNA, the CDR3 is TGTGCCAGCAGCCCCCTTTACGGGGAGCTGTTTTTT. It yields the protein CASSPLYGELFF.

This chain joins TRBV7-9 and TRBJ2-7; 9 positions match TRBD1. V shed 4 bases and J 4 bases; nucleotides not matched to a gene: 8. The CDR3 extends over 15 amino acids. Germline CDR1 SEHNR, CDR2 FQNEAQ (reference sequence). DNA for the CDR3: TGTGCCAGCAGCTCGTGGACAGGGGCGGGGTACGAGCAGTACTTC. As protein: CASSSWTGAGYEQYF.

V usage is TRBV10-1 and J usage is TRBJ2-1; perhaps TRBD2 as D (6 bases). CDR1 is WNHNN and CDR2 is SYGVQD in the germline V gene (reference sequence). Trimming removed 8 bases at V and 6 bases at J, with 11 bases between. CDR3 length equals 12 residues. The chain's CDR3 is CASAGSGNEQFF. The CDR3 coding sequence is TGCGCCAGCGCGGGTAGCGGCAATGAGCAGTTCTTC.